The 29 T cell receptor beta chains given below trace back to one sample, sequenced in a study of cytomegalovirus exposure and HLA in healthy donors. The PCR contained 60 Vbeta and 13 Jbeta primers. TCRdb keeps only in-frame clones here, not all; method: immunoSEQ multiplex PCR. The data show over 130,000 clones, approximately 65% seen once. The source material was PBMCs. Receptor source: a woman aged 55-70 years in good health and CMV-seronegative.

The chain uses TRBV6-1 and TRBJ1-3; 12 bases fit TRBD1. V trimming: 6 bases; J trimming: 3 bases; junction bases outside the gene matches: 9. Germline V gene sequence: CDR1 MNHNS, CDR2 SASEGT. The CDR3 covers 17 residues. CDR3 nucleotides: TGTGCCAGCAGCGAAATTCGGGACAGGGGGCGTGGAAACACCATATATTTT. Translated: CASSEIRDRGRGNTIYF.

This CDR3 reads CASSSYSTGELFF. The CDR3, as DNA: TGTGCCAGCAGCTCTTACTCGACCGGGGAGCTGTTTTTT. The chain is built from TRBV7-2 and TRBJ2-2; no firm D call. Per germline, CDR1 SGHTA and CDR2 FQGNSA. This CDR3 spans 13 amino acids. The V end was cut by 4 bases, the J end by 5 bases, with 8 bases between. The entire variable domain, with the rest obtained from reference TRBV7-2 and TRBJ2-2, is as follows: GAGVSQSPSNKVTEKGKDVELRCDPISGHTALYWYRQSLGQGLEFLIYFQGNSAPDKSGLPSDRFSAERTGGSVSTLTIQRTQQEDSAVYLCASSSYSTGELFFGEGSRLTVL.

This clone has only a few counts. This chain joins TRBV6-5 and TRBJ1-3, with D hard to call. V lost 0 bases and J lost 3, with 6 bases in between. This CDR3 has 14 amino acids. Germline CDR1 and CDR2: MNHEY and SVGAGI. The CDR3 sequence is CASSYSVGGNTIYF. The CDR3 nucleotides read TGTGCCAGCAGTTACTCAGTCGGTGGAAACACCATATATTTT.

This chain uses TRBV5-6 with TRBJ2-5; the match to TRBD1 covers 9 bases. The CDR3 is 14 amino acids. The V segment lost 4 bases and the J segment 4 bases; nucleotides outside the gene matches: 5. Germline loops: CDR1 SGHDT, CDR2 YYEEEE. This CDR3 reads CASSKTGGGETQYF. Here the CDR3 DNA reads TGTGCCAGCAGCAAGACAGGGGGAGGAGAGACCCAGTACTTC.

The chain recombines TRBV4-2 with TRBJ2-7; a weak D match, TRBD1 (6 bases). This CDR3 region has 15 residues. Germline V gives CDR1 LGHNA, CDR2 YNFKEQ. The V gene lost 6 bases and the J gene lost 0 bases, with 15 bases spanning the gap. The CDR3 nucleotides are TGTGCCAGCAGACCCCAGGGGATCCCCTCCTACGAGCAGTACTTC. This translates into CASRPQGIPSYEQYF.

The chain joins TRBV7-3 to TRBJ1-1; TRBD1 is a possible D gene (5 bases). V lost 0 bases, J lost 4 bases, and 9 bases lay in between. The germline CDR1 and CDR2 sequences are SGHTA and FQGTGA. The CDR3 loop spans 14 amino acids. The CDR3 bases are TGTGCCAGCAGCTTAACGTCCGGGGGCACTGAAGCTTTCTTT. As protein: CASSLTSGGTEAFF.

J is TRBJ2-3 and V is TRBV2, with D unclear. Trimming cost V 1 base and J 2 bases, with 10 bases left between them. CDR1 SNHLY and CDR2 FYNNEI come from the germline V gene. There are 15 residues in the CDR3. CDR3 residues: CASSEDLPATDTQYF. In nucleotides, the CDR3 is TGTGCCAGCAGTGAAGATCTACCTGCCACAGATACGCAGTATTTT.

This clone has more than one count but fewer than ten. The genes are TRBV28 and TRBJ2-1, with no clear D. V lost 3 bases to trimming and J lost 0 bases, with 12 bases between them. Germline CDR1 and CDR2: MDHEN and SYDVKM. This CDR3 has 16 amino acids. The CDR3 sequence is CASSFSTVRSYNEQFF. CDR3 DNA sequence: TGTGCCAGCAGTTTTAGTACAGTTCGCTCCTACAATGAGCAGTTCTTC. The full variable domain, with the rest looked up from reference TRBV28 and TRBJ2-1, is DVKVTQSSRYLVKRTGEKVFLECVQDMDHENMFWYRQDPGLGLRLIYFSYDVKMKEKGDIPEGYSVSREKKERFSLILESASTNQTSMYLCASSFSTVRSYNEQFFGPGTRLTVL.

The V gene is TRBV19, the J gene TRBJ1-5, with 12 positions matching TRBD1. Per germline, CDR1 LNHDA and CDR2 SQIVND (reference sequence). With 3 bases clipped from V and 7 bases from J, the junction kept 10 bases outside the gene matches. This CDR3 has 17 amino acids. This CDR3 is CASSMRPGQGASQPQHF. The CDR3 nucleotides read TGTGCCAGTAGTATGCGTCCGGGACAGGGGGCATCGCAGCCCCAGCATTTT.

This clone has only a few counts. The genes are TRBV28 and TRBJ2-1; TRBD1 matches 9 bases. The germline V gene has CDR1 MDHEN and CDR2 SYDVKM. CDR3 length: 18 residues. The trim removed 6 bases at V and 0 bases at J, leaving 12 bases unmatched. Here the CDR3 DNA reads TGTGCCAGCAGCCCAAACCCCGGGACAGGGATCTCCTACAATGAGCAGTTCTTC. This sequence encodes CASSPNPGTGISYNEQFF.

J is TRBJ1-2 and V is TRBV27; tentatively, D is TRBD1 (5 bases). Germline V gene sequence: CDR1 MNHEY, CDR2 SMNVEV (reference sequence). The CDR3 covers 15 residues. The V and J ends lost 5 bases and 2 bases respectively, with 15 bases between them. CDR3 coding DNA: TGTGCCAGCAGTGACCGGAGGGGCGTAAACTATGGCTACACCTTC. Amino acid sequence: CASSDRRGVNYGYTF.

The chain has TRBV7-2 and TRBJ1-3; D might be TRBD1 (6 bases). V was shortened by 5 bases and J by 1 base, with 15 bases between the two germline ends. The germline V gene has CDR1 SGHTA and CDR2 FQGNSA. The CDR3 is made up of 16 amino acids. The CDR3 nucleotides read TGTGCCAGCAGCCATAACAGGGTACCTTCTGGAAACACCATATATTTT. Its translation: CASSHNRVPSGNTIYF.

This clone was seen only a few times. The chain joins TRBV5-1 to TRBJ2-5; D possibly corresponds to TRBD2 (5 bases). This CDR3 has 14 amino acids. V lost 2 bases and J lost 2, with 10 bases in between. CDR1 and CDR2 (germline): SGHRS, YFSETQ. CDR3 loop: CASSLGLLQETQYF. CDR3 sequence (DNA): TGCGCCAGCAGCTTAGGACTTTTACAAGAGACCCAGTACTTC.

The chain combines TRBV4-2 with TRBJ1-2; 7 bases are shared with TRBD1. Germline V gene data show CDR1 as LGHNA and CDR2 as YNFKEQ. V trimming: 2 bases; J trimming: 4 bases; junction bases outside the gene matches: 7. The CDR3 consists of 15 residues. In DNA, the CDR3 is TGTGCCAGCAGCCAAACGGCAGGGGGGAGCTATGGCTACACCTTC. It codes for CASSQTAGGSYGYTF.

The chain has TRBV5-1 and TRBJ2-1; D might be TRBD2 (5 bases). Germline CDR1 is SGHRS and CDR2 is YFSETQ. CDR3 length: 13 amino acids. Trimming shortened V by 0 bases and J by 10 bases, and 11 bases separated the two germline ends. The CDR3 here is CASSLGPGGEQFF. The CDR3 DNA reads as TGCGCCAGCAGCTTGGGACCGGGCGGGGAGCAGTTCTTC.

The chain is built from TRBV5-1 and TRBJ2-7; D may be TRBD1 (5 bases). The length of the CDR3 is 13 residues. The germline V gene encodes CDR1 SGHRS and CDR2 YFSETQ. V was pared by 0 bases and J by 4 bases, with 8 bases between. In DNA form, the CDR3 reads TGCGCCAGCAGCTTGGGATCAGGGTACGAGCAGTACTTC. Translated, it gives CASSLGSGYEQYF.

The rearrangement links TRBV28 to TRBJ1-1; D is unresolved. The germline V and J ends were trimmed by 7 bases and 4 bases, with 13 bases remaining between them. CDR3 length: 13 residues. Germline V CDR1 and CDR2: MDHEN, SYDVKM. Here the CDR3 reads CASTPGGSTEAFF. For the CDR3, the DNA is TGTGCCAGCACCCCCGGAGGGTCCACTGAAGCTTTCTTT.

The chain joins TRBV2 to TRBJ2-3; 9 nucleotides align to TRBD2. The CDR3 has 16 amino acids. V was clipped by 5 bases and J by 5 bases; unmatched bases: 11. CDR1 is SNHLY, CDR2 FYNNEI, per germline. CDR3 protein: CASSRLGTSMIDTQYF. CDR3 bases: TGTGCCAGCAGTCGTCTAGGGACTAGCATGATAGATACGCAGTATTTT.

The gene calls are TRBV7-2 and TRBJ2-3; TRBD2 matches at 9 bases. Per the germline V gene, CDR1 is SGHTA and CDR2 is FQGNSA. CDR3 length equals 16 residues. J was trimmed by 3 bases and V by 6 bases; bases with no gene match: 10. The CDR3 DNA reads as TGTGCCAGCAGGACGCGGGGGGGTGGGGGGACAGATACGCAGTATTTT. This sequence encodes CASRTRGGGGTDTQYF. Using reference TRBV7-2 and TRBJ2-3 for the parts outside the CDR3, the full variable domain is GAGVSQSPSNKVTEKGKDVELRCDPISGHTALYWYRQSLGQGLEFLIYFQGNSAPDKSGLPSDRFSAERTGGSVSTLTIQRTQQEDSAVYLCASRTRGGGGTDTQYFGPGTRLTVL.

The chain is built from TRBV7-2 and TRBJ2-1, with D perhaps matching TRBD2 (7 bases). Trimming removed 1 base from V and 10 bases from J, with 17 bases in between. The CDR3 extends over 15 amino acids. Germline-derived CDR1 and CDR2 are SGHTA and FQGNSA. This chain's CDR3 is CASSLVAGAPGEQFF. The CDR3 DNA reads TGTGCCAGCAGCTTAGTTGCGGGGGCTCCTGGGGAGCAGTTCTTC.

J is TRBJ2-7 and V is TRBV5-1, with D maybe TRBD2 (6 bases). CDR1 and CDR2 from the germline V gene are SGHRS and YFSETQ. V was pared by 0 bases and J by 1 base, with 17 bases between. CDR3 length: 17 residues. The CDR3 spells CASSLGRSGFPSYEQYF. The DNA for the CDR3 is TGCGCCAGCAGCTTGGGCAGAAGCGGGTTTCCATCCTACGAGCAGTACTTC.

This chain links TRBV18 with TRBJ2-1, with 15 bases identical to TRBD2. After removal of 5 bases from V and 10 bases from J, the junction contained 9 bases not matched to a gene. The germline V gene encodes CDR1 KGHSH and CDR2 LQKENI. The CDR3 length is 16 residues. The CDR3 is CASSSRGLAGGKEQFF. The CDR3 DNA sequence: TGTGCCAGCTCATCAAGGGGACTAGCGGGAGGAAAGGAGCAGTTCTTC.

A note on this clone: Its ends do not fully match the called genes, so a read error is possible. V usage is TRBV27 and J usage is TRBJ1-2; possibly TRBD1 for D (6 bases). The CDR3 totals 13 residues. Per the germline V gene, CDR1 is MNHEY and CDR2 is SMNVEV (reference sequence). The CDR3 here is CASSPQGGVGWEF. The CDR3 region has the DNA TGTGCCAGCAGTCCGCAAGGGGGAGTTGGGTGGGAGTTC.

The chain employs TRBV5-4 and TRBJ2-5; D possibly corresponds to TRBD2 (5 bases). The V and J ends lost 5 bases and 5 bases respectively, with 13 bases between them. The CDR3 extends over 13 amino acids. In germline, CDR1 is SGHNT, CDR2 YYREEE (reference sequence). CDR3 residues: CASRGSLAETQYF. CDR3 DNA: TGTGCCAGCAGAGGGTCCCTAGCTGAGACCCAGTACTTC.

The CDR3 DNA follows: TGCGCCAGCAGCTTGGCGACTAGCGGGAGAAAGTCCTACGAGCAGTACTTC. Amino acids: CASSLATSGRKSYEQYF. The rearrangement joins TRBV5-1 to TRBJ2-7; 12 bases map to TRBD2. The CDR3 sequence is 17 residues long. Unmatched junction bases numbered 5, after V lost 0 bases and J lost 1 base. Germline-derived CDR1 and CDR2 are SGHRS and YFSETQ.

The chain joins TRBV14 to TRBJ2-5, with 7 bases identical to TRBD2. The CDR3 runs to 14 residues. Germline-derived CDR1 and CDR2 are SGHDN and FVKESK. The ends lost 5 bases at V and 7 bases at J; junction bases unmatched: 10. CDR3 protein: CASSMPLGGRTQYF. In DNA form, the CDR3 reads TGTGCCAGCAGCATGCCCCTGGGAGGGCGGACCCAGTACTTC.

This sequence joins TRBV5-4 and TRBJ2-1; a possible D gene is TRBD2 (5 bases). The V gene's germline CDR1 is SGHNT and CDR2 YYREEE (reference sequence). Trimming removed 2 bases from V and 6 bases from J, with 15 bases in between. The CDR3 sequence is 15 residues long. CDR3 nucleotides: TGTGCCAGCAGCTTTCCGGACTCGCTAGGCAATGAGCAGTTCTTC. Protein product: CASSFPDSLGNEQFF.

V and J are TRBV5-1 and TRBJ2-2, with D possibly being TRBD1 (7 bases). This CDR3 contains 15 residues. Between the trimmed V and J ends, which lost 4 bases and 1 base, there was a span of 11 bases. Germline V gene lookup returns CDR1 SGHRS and CDR2 YFSETQ. This chain's CDR3 is CASSSQGGNTGELFF. The CDR3 DNA reads as TGCGCCAGCAGCAGCCAGGGGGGGAACACCGGGGAGCTGTTTTTT.

This clone appeared a few times. The V and J genes are TRBV28 and TRBJ2-7, with D maybe TRBD2 (5 bases). The CDR3 runs 11 residues. The V end was cut by 7 bases, the J end by 6 bases, with 10 bases between. Germline values: CDR1 MDHEN, CDR2 SYDVKM. The CDR3 protein is CASTFRGEQYF. DNA of the CDR3: TGTGCCAGCACTTTTCGGGGCGAGCAGTACTTC.